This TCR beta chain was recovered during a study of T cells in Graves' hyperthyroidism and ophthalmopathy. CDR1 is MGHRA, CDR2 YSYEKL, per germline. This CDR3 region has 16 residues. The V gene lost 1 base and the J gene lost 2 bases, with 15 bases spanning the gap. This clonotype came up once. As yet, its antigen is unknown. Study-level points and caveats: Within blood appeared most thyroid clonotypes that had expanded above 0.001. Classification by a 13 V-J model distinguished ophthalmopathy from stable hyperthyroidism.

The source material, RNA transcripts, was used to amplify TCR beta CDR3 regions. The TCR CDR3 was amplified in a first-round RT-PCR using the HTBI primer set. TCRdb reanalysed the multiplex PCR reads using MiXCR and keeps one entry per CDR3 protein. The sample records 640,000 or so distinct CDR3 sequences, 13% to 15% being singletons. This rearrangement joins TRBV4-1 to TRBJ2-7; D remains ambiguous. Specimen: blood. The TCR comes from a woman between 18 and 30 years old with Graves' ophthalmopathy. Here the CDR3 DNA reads TGCGCCAGCAGCCAAGTTGATTTCGCCAGCACCTACGAGCAGTACTTC. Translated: CASSQVDFASTYEQYF.